This T cell receptor beta chain was obtained from a study of blood T cells in healthy people across ages. Then a second PCR, running roughly 7 to 11 cycles, was carried out with a sample-barcoded 5' primer and a J-beta primer mix. TCRdb reprocessed the 5' RACE reads via MiXCR and lists one record per CDR3 protein. The profile covers about 1,500,000 distinct CDR3 sequences, with roughly 27% appearing a single time and around 7.7% taken by the ten largest. This clonotype has a handful of counts. This CDR3 is 15 amino acids long. V was cut by 2 bases and J by 10 bases, with 15 bases left in between. The sequencing sample was made of blood. This clonotype originated in a woman under 40 in good health. This chain uses TRBV12-3 or TRBV12-4 with TRBJ1-6, with D maybe TRBD1 (5 bases). CDR3 coding DNA: TGTGCCAGCAGTTTATCAGGGTTTCTCCCCTCACCCCTCCACTTT. This translates into CASSLSGFLPSPLHF.